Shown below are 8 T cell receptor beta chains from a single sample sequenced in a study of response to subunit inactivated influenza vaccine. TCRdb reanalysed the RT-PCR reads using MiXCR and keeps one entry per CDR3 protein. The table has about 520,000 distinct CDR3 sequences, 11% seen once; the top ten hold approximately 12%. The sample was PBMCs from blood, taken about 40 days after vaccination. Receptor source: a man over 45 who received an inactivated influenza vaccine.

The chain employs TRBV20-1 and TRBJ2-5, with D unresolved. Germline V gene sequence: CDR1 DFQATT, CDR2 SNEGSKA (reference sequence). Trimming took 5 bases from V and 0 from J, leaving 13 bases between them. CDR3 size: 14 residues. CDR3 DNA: TGCAGTGCTCTATACACAGAATACCAAGAGACCCAGTACTTC. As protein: CSALYTEYQETQYF.

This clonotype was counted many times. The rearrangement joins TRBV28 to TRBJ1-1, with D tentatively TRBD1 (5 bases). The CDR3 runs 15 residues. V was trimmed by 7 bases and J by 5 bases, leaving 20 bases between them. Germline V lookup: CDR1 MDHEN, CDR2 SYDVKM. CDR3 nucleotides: TGTGCCAGCACCATACCTCGCGGGGGTCGGACTGAAGCTTTCTTT. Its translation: CASTIPRGGRTEAFF.

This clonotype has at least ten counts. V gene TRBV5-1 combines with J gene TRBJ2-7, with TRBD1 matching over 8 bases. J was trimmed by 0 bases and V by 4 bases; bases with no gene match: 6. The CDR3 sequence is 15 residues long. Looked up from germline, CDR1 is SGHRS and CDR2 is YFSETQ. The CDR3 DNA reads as TGCGCCAGCAGCGTGGACAGGGTCTCCTCCTACGAGCAGTACTTC. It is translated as CASSVDRVSSYEQYF.

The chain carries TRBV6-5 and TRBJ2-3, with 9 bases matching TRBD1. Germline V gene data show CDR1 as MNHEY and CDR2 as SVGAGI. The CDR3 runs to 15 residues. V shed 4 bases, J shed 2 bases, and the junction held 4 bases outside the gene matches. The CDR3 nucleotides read TGTGCCAGCAGTTCGACAGGGGGGGTCACAGATACGCAGTATTTT. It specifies CASSSTGGVTDTQYF.

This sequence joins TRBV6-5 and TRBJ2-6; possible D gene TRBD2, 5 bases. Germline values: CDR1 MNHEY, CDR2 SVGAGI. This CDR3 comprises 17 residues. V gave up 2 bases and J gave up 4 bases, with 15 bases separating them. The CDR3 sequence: CASSYGPRGNGANVLTF. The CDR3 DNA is TGTGCCAGCAGTTACGGCCCCCGGGGAAACGGGGCCAACGTCCTGACTTTC.

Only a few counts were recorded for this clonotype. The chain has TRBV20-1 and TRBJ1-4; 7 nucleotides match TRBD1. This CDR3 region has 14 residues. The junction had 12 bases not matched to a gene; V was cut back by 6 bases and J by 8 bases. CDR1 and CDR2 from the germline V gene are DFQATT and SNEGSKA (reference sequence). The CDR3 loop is CSAEGDSVREKLFF. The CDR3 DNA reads TGCAGTGCCGAAGGGGACAGCGTTAGGGAAAAACTGTTTTTT.

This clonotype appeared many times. The CDR3 nucleotides are TGTGCCAGCAGTCGCTATCACGAGGATACTAACTATGGCTACACCTTC. This gives the protein CASSRYHEDTNYGYTF. The chain has TRBV12-3 or TRBV12-4 and TRBJ1-2; no firm D call. V lost 5 bases to trimming and J lost 0 bases, with 16 bases between them. CDR3 length: 16 residues.

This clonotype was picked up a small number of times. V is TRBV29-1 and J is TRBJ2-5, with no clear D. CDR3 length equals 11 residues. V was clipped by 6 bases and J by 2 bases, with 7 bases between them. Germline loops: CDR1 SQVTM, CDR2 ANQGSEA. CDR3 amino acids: CSVTRQETQYF. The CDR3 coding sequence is TGCAGCGTGACCCGACAAGAGACCCAGTACTTC.